The rows below give T cell receptor beta chains drawn from one sample of a study of cytomegalovirus exposure and HLA in healthy donors. Assay: immunoSEQ multiplex PCR; the TCRdb copy retains only in-frame clones and omits some. The top ten hold roughly 0.58% of the sample, which has hundreds of thousands of clones, roughly four fifths seen once. The sample comprised PBMCs. The receptors were gathered from a woman aged 35 to 49 in good health and CMV-seronegative. Each CDR3 is given with its conserved first and last residue. D genes are given only for firm matches. Rows may omit the clone size; those that give it use once, few, many or a size class.

TRBV7-6,TRBJ1-2,-,-,TGTGCCAGCAGCTTAGGGCCGGGATTAGGATATGGCTACACCTTC,CASSLGPGLGYGYTF
TRBV15,TRBJ1-2,-,-,TGTGCCACCAGCAGAGATCGCCGTAGTGGCTACACCTTC,CATSRDRRSGYTF
TRBV7-3,TRBJ1-5,-,-,TGTGCCAGCAGCCAAACGAGAGAGCAGCCCCAGCATTTT,CASSQTREQPQHF
TRBV6-1,TRBJ1-6,TRBD1,-,TGTGCCAGCAGACCCACAGGGGGCTATAATTCACCCCTCCACTTT,CASRPTGGYNSPLHF
TRBV18,TRBJ2-7,-,-,TGTGCCAGCTCACCACCGAGTCGGGCAGCGGACGAGCAGTACTTC,CASSPPSRAADEQYF
TRBV19,TRBJ1-2,-,-,TGTGCCAGTAGTATGATCTTAAATACAGTTGATGGCTACACCTTC,CASSMILNTVDGYTF
TRBV5-1,TRBJ2-7,-,-,TGCGCCAGCAGCTTGGCCGGACAGCCCGCCCAGCAGTACTTC,CASSLAGQPAQQYF
TRBV27,TRBJ1-1,-,-,TGTGCCAGCAGTTTAAGGCCTCCAGGGGAGGGGTTGAACACTGAAGCTTTCTTT,CASSLRPPGEGLNTEAFF
TRBV30,TRBJ2-7,TRBD2,-,TGTGCCTGGAGTGTCCTAGCGGGGGGGAGTAGCTCCTACGAGCAGTACTTC,CAWSVLAGGSSSYEQYF
TRBV2,TRBJ1-6,-,few,TGTGCCAGCAGCCTGGGTCAGGCCCTGAATTCACCCCTCCACTTT,CASSLGQALNSPLHF
TRBV6-4,TRBJ2-2,-,-,TGTGCCAGCAGTCCCGGGGGTCTGAACACCGGGGAGCTGTTTTTT,CASSPGGLNTGELFF
TRBV19,TRBJ2-7,-,-,TGTGCCAGTAGTATGGGCATCTCCTACGAGCAGTACTTC,CASSMGISYEQYF
TRBV6-1,TRBJ1-4,-,many,TGTGCCAGCTCACAAGCGATTAATGAAAAACTGTTTTTT,CASSQAINEKLFF
TRBV7-9,TRBJ2-6,TRBD1,-,TGTGCCAGCAGCTATCCGGGACAGGCTACTCCTGGGGCCAACGTCCTGACTTTC,CASSYPGQATPGANVLTF
TRBV9,TRBJ1-2,-,-,TGTGCCAGCAGCGGGACAAGTCCGAGAGAGGGCTACACCTTC,CASSGTSPREGYTF
TRBV9,TRBJ1-1,-,-,TGTGCCAGCAGCCTATCCCCGGGGGACACTGAAGCTTTCTTT,CASSLSPGDTEAFF
TRBV27,TRBJ2-1,-,-,TGTGCCAGCAGTTTAGGTTACGGCGGGGCTAAAAATGAGCAGTTCTTC,CASSLGYGGAKNEQFF
TRBV5-1,TRBJ2-3,TRBD2,-,TGCGCCAGCAGCTTGAGCCCCGGACTAGCGGGGGGGCAAGGTACGCAGTATTTT,CASSLSPGLAGGQGTQYF
TRBV7-9,TRBJ1-3,TRBD1,-,TGTGCCAGCGGACAGGGGGATGGAAACACCATATATTTT,CASGQGDGNTIYF
TRBV30,TRBJ2-7,-,-,TGTGCCTGGAGTGTGGGTCAGCGCTACGAGCAGTACTTC,CAWSVGQRYEQYF
TRBV19,TRBJ1-1,-,-,TGTGCCAGTAGTATATCAGGGGCGACTAATACTTTCTTT,CASSISGATNTFF
TRBV2,TRBJ2-7,-,-,TGTGCCAGCAGCGCGTTTCAGGGGTTCGACGAGCAGTACTTC,CASSAFQGFDEQYF
TRBV28,TRBJ2-2,-,-,TGTGCCAGCAGTCCCCTCTCCCCGGGGTCGGGTGCCAACACCGGGGAGCTGTTTTTT,CASSPLSPGSGANTGELFF
TRBV7-9,TRBJ2-6,-,-,TGTGCCAGCACCTCTGACAGCTCTGGGGCCAACGTCCTGACTTTC,CASTSDSSGANVLTF
TRBV4-2,TRBJ2-7,-,-,TGTGCCAGCAGCCAAGATCCGGAGGGCGAGCAGTACTTC,CASSQDPEGEQYF
TRBV19,TRBJ1-5,-,-,TGTGCCAGTACCCACAGGGCCAATCAGCCCCAGCATTTT,CASTHRANQPQHF
TRBV11-1,TRBJ2-1,-,-,TGTGCCAGCAGCGTCCGGGACACCTGGGGTTTTGAGCAGTTCTTC,CASSVRDTWGFEQFF
TRBV7-2,TRBJ2-1,-,-,TGTGCCAGCAGTAACAATGAGCAGTTCTTC,CASSNNEQFF
TRBV27,TRBJ2-7,-,few,TGTGCCAGCAGTTTACTCGGGGACGAGCAGTACTTC,CASSLLGDEQYF
TRBV18,TRBJ2-1,-,-,TGTGCCAGCTCCGGACAGATCATGTACAATGAGCAGTTCTTC,CASSGQIMYNEQFF